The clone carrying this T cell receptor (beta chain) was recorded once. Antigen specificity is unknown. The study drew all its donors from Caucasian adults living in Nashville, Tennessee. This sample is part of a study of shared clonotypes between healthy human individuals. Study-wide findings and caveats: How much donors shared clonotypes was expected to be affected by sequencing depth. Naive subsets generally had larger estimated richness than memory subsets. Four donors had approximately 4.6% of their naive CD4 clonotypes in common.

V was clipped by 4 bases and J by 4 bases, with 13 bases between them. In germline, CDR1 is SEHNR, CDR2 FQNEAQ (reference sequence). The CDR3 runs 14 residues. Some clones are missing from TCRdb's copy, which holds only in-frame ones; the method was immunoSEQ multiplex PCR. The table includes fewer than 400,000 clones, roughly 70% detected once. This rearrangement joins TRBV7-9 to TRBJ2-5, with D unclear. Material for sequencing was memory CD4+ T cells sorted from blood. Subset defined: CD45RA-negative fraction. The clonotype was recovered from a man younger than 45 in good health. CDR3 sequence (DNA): TGTGCCAGCAGCTCTGTCGGTACCGGAGAGACCCAGTACTTC. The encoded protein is CASSSVGTGETQYF.